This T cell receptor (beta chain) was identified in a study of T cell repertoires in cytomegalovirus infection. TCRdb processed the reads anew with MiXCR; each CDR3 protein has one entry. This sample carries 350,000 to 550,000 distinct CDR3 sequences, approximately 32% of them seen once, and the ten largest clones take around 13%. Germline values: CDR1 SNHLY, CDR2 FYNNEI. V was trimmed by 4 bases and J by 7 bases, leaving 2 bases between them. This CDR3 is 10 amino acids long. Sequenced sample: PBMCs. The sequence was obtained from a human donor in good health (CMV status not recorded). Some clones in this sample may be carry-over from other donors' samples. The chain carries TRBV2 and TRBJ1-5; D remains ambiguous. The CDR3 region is CASSAQPQHF. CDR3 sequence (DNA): TGTGCCAGCAGTGCGCAGCCCCAGCATTTT.